This is a list of T cell receptor beta chains from one sample in a study of cytomegalovirus exposure and HLA in healthy donors. Libraries were prepared by immunoSEQ multiplex PCR; TCRdb keeps only in-frame clonotypes and omits some of them. Of approximately 150,000 clones in the sample, roughly 80% were seen once. The specimen was PBMCs. The receptor source for this set is a man aged 35-49 years in good health and CMV-seronegative. CDR3s include the opening cysteine and the closing phenylalanine or tryptophan. Each record gives: V gene, J gene, CDR3 protein.

>TRBV30|TRBJ1-4
CAWSVLAGVYEKLFF
>TRBV6-1|TRBJ2-2
CASSERAGRQYTGELFF
>TRBV19|TRBJ1-1
CASSKEDRGRWTEAFF
>TRBV27|TRBJ2-5
CASRTGLETQYF
>TRBV11-1|TRBJ2-5
CASSGTGGPETQYF
>TRBV18|TRBJ1-5
CASSPRVGGNQPQHF
>TRBV27|TRBJ1-5
CASMGQGGSNQPQHF
>TRBV7-3|TRBJ2-2
CASSLEAGAGELFF
>TRBV7-9|TRBJ2-3
CASSSRDRATDTQYF
>TRBV5-4|TRBJ1-1
CASSLGGTAEAFF
>TRBV19|TRBJ1-2
CASVEDQGVFCGYTF
>TRBV30|TRBJ1-5
CAWSQGNQPQHF
>TRBV7-3|TRBJ2-1
CASSPSASTYNEQFF
>TRBV6-1|TRBJ1-1
CASQNGQFNTEAFF
>TRBV30|TRBJ2-7
CAWSVLGSSYEQYF
>TRBV6-5|TRBJ1-2
CASSYSAGANYGYTF
>TRBV19|TRBJ1-6
CASSAQGGNSPLHF
>TRBV7-9|TRBJ1-2
CASSSSLRGTPGQRYGYTF
>TRBV19|TRBJ2-7
CASSIQPGQHYEQYF
>TRBV2|TRBJ1-2
CATEDRLDSRYTF
>TRBV2|TRBJ2-5
CASSEGLAGEETQYF
>TRBV9|TRBJ2-2
CASSDRSSVTGELFF
>TRBV19|TRBJ1-2
CASTPDRDVVGYTF
>TRBV20-1|TRBJ1-2
CSASAGNGYTF
>TRBV4-1|TRBJ1-3
CASSQRAGDGNTIYF
>TRBV11-3|TRBJ2-7
CASSKRTGPSYEQYF
>TRBV30|TRBJ1-1
CAWSVGQGDTEAFF
>TRBV9|TRBJ2-3
CASSRTGLAGTDTQYF
>TRBV5-1|TRBJ2-2
CASSGTQGSGELFF
>TRBV7-2|TRBJ1-1
CASSSPGAGNAFF
>TRBV27|TRBJ2-1
CASSPGTYGSDEQFF
>TRBV27|.
CASRSPSGGVYEQYF
>TRBV9|TRBJ1-2
CASHRTGVGYTF
>TRBV19|TRBJ1-2
CASSIQQPGGALNGYTF
>TRBV30|TRBJ2-2
CAWRGQNTGELFF
>TRBV7-9|TRBJ2-2
CSSSLGSGNTGELFF